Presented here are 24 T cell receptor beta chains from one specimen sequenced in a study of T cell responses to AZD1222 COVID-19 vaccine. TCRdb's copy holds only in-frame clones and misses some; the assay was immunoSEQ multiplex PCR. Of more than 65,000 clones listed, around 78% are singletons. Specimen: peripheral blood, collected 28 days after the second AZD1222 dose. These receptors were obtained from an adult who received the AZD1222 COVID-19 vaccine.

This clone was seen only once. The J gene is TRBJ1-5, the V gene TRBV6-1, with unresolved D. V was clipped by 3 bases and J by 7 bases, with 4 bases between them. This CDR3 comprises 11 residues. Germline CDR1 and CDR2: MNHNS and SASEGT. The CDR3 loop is CASSDVQPQHF. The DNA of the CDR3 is TGTGCCAGCAGTGATGTGCAGCCCCAGCATTTT.

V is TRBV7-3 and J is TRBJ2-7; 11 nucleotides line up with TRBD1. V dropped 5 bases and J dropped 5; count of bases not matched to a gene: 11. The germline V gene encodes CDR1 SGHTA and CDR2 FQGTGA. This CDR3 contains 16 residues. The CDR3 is CASSPDTGQGADEQYF. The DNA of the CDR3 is TGTGCCAGCAGCCCCGACACCGGACAGGGGGCTGACGAGCAGTACTTC.

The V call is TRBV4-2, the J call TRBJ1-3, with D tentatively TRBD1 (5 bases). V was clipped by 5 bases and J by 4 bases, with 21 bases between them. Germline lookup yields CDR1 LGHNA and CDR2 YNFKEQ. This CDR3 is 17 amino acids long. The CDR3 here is CASSAGTALGTGNTIYF. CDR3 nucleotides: TGTGCCAGCAGCGCTGGGACTGCCTTAGGCACGGGAAACACCATATATTTT.

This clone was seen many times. The CDR3 sequence is CASSPTGGAGNQPQHF. The CDR3 DNA follows: TGTGCCAGCAGTCCGACAGGGGGCGCGGGCAATCAGCCCCAGCATTTT. The rearrangement links TRBV6-4 to TRBJ1-5; 10 positions match TRBD1. The CDR3 length is 16 residues. With 5 bases clipped from V and 2 bases from J, the junction kept 6 bases outside the gene matches. The germline V gene has CDR1 MRHNA and CDR2 SNTAGT.

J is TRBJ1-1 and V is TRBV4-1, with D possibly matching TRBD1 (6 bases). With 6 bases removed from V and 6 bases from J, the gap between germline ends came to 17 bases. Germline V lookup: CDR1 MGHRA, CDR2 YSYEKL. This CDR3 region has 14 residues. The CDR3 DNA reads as TGCGCCAGCAGGCCCTCCCCAGGGGAACCTGAAGCTTTCTTT. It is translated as CASRPSPGEPEAFF.

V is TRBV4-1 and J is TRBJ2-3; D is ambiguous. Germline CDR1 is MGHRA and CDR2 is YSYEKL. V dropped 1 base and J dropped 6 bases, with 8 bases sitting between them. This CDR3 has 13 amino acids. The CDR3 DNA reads TGCGCCAGCAGCCAAGCGGTAGATGATACGCAGTATTTT. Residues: CASSQAVDDTQYF.

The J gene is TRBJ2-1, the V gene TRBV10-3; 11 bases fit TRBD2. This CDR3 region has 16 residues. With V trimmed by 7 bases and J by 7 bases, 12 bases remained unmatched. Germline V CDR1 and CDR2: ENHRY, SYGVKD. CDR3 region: CAITSLLAGAGNEQFF. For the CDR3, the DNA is TGTGCCATCACTAGCCTACTAGCGGGGGCCGGAAATGAGCAGTTCTTC.

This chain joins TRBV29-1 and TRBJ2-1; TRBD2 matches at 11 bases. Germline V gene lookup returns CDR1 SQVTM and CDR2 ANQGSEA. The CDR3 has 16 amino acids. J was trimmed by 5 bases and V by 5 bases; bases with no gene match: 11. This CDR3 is CSVTRPGLAAHNEQFF. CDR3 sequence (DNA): TGCAGCGTTACCCGCCCGGGACTAGCGGCCCACAATGAGCAGTTCTTC.

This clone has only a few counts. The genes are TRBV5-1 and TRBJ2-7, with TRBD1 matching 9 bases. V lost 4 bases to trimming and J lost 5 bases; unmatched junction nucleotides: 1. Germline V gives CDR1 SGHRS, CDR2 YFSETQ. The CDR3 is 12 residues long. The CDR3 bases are TGCGCCAGCAGCGGACAGGGGCACGAGCAGTACTTC. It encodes CASSGQGHEQYF. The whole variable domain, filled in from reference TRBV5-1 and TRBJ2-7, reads KAGVTQTPRYLIKTRGQQVTLSCSPISGHRSVSWYQQTPGQGLQFLFEYFSETQRNKGNFPGRFSGRQFSNSRSEMNVSTLELGDSALYLCASSGQGHEQYFGPGTRLTVT.

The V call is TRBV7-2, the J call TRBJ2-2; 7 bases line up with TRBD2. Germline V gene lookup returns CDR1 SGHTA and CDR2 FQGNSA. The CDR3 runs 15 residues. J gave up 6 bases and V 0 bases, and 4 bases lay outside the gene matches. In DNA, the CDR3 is TGTGCCAGCAGCTTAGCGGCGGGAGTGCCCGGGGAGCTGTTTTTT. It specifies CASSLAAGVPGELFF.

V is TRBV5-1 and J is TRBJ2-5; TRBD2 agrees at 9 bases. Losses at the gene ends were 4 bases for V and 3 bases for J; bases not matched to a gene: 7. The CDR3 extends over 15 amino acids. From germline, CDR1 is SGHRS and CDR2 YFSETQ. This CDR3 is CASSPGVAGEETQYF. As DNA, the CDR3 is TGCGCCAGCAGCCCTGGGGTAGCGGGAGAAGAGACCCAGTACTTC.

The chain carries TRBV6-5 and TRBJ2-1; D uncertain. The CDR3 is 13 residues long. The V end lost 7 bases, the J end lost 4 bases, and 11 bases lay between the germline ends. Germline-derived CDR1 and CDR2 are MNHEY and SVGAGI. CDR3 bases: TGTGCCAGCACGGGCGGAGCTTACAATGAGCAGTTCTTC. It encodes CASTGGAYNEQFF.

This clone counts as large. CDR3 DNA: TGTGCCAGCTCAAAACAGGCCAACACTGAAGCTTTCTTT. Translating gives CASSKQANTEAFF. The V gene is TRBV18, the J gene TRBJ1-1; a possible D gene is TRBD1 (5 bases). V lost 5 bases, J lost 2 bases, and 9 bases lay in between. The CDR3 contains 13 residues. Germline values: CDR1 KGHSH, CDR2 LQKENI.

CDR3 nucleotide sequence: TGTGCCAGCAGCGTAGAGGAGGTTGAACCGAACACTGAAGCTTTCTTT. This translates into CASSVEEVEPNTEAFF. This chain links TRBV9 with TRBJ1-1; the D is unclear. Trimming stripped 0 bases from V and 1 base from J, with 13 bases between. CDR1 SGDLS and CDR2 YYNGEE come from the germline V gene. This CDR3 spans 16 amino acids.

The CDR3, as DNA: TGTGCCAGCAGCCAAGATCTTCCAGTAGGGTCCAATGAGCAGTTCTTC. It is translated as CASSQDLPVGSNEQFF. The V and J genes are TRBV3-1 (or the pseudogene TRBV3-2) and TRBJ2-1; D remains unclear. Looked up from germline, CDR1 is LGHDT and CDR2 is YNNKEL (reference sequence). V lost 0 bases to trimming and J lost 6 bases, with 15 bases between them. The CDR3 covers 16 residues.

The CDR3 sequence: CASSPRQASYEQYF. As DNA, the CDR3 is TGTGCCAGCAGCCCCCGACAGGCCTCCTACGAGCAGTACTTC. The chain recombines TRBV7-8 with TRBJ2-7; a possible D gene is TRBD1 (6 bases). V was shortened by 5 bases and J by 0 bases, with 11 bases between the two germline ends. The CDR3 contains 14 residues. CDR1 and CDR2 from the germline V gene are SGHVS and FQNEAQ.

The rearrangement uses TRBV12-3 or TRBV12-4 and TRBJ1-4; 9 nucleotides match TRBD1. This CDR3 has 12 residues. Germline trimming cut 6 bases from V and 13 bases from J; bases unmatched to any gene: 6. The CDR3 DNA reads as TGTGCCAGCAGGGGACAGGGAGCTCTACTGTTTTTT. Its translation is CASRGQGALLFF.

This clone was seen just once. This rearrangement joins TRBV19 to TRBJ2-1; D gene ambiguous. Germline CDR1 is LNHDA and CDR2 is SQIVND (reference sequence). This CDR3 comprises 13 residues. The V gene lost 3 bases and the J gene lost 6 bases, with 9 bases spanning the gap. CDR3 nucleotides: TGTGCCAGTAGTATCACTGGGTTCAATGAGCAGTTCTTC. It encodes CASSITGFNEQFF.

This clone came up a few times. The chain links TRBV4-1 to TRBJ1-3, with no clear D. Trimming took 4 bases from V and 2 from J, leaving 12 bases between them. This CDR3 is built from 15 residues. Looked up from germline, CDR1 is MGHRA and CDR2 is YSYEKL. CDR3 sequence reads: CASSPIGVAGNTIYF. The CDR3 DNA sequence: TGCGCCAGCAGCCCCATAGGAGTCGCTGGAAACACCATATATTTT.

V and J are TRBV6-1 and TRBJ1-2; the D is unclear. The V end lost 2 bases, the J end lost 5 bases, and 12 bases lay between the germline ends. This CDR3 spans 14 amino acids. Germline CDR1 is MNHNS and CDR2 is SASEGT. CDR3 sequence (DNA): TGTGCCAGCAGTGAATCCGGGGTAGGGTATGGCTACACCTTC. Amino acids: CASSESGVGYGYTF.

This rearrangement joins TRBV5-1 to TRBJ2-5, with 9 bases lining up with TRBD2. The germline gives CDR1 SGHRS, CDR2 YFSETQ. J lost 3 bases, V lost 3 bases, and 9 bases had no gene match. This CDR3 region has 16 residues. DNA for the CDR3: TGCGCCAGCAGCTGGGGGGGTCTAGCGGGAAAAGAGACCCAGTACTTC. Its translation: CASSWGGLAGKETQYF.

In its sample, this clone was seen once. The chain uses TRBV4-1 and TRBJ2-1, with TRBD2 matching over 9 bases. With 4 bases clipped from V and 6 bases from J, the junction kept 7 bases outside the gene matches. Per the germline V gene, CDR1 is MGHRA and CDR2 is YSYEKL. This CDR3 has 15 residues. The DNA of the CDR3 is TGCGCCAGCAGCCCTACTAGCGGGTTCTTCAATGAGCAGTTCTTC. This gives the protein CASSPTSGFFNEQFF.

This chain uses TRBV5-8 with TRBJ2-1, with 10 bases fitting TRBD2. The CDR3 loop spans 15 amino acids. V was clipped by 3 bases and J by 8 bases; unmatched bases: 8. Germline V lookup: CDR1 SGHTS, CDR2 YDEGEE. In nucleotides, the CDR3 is TGTGCCAGCAGCTCCGGGACTAGCGTTTTCCATGAGCAGTTCTTC. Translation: CASSSGTSVFHEQFF.

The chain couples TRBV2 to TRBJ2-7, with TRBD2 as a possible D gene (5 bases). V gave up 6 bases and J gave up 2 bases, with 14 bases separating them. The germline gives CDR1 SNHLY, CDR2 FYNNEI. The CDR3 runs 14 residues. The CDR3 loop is CASSDGGSAYEQYF. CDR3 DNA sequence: TGTGCCAGCAGCGATGGAGGCAGTGCCTACGAGCAGTACTTC. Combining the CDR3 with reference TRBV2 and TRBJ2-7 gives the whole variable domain EPEVTQTPSHQVTQMGQEVILRCVPISNHLYFYWYRQILGQKVEFLVSFYNNEISEKSEIFDDQFSVERPDGSNFTLKIRSTKLEDSAMYFCASSDGGSAYEQYFGPGTRLTVT.